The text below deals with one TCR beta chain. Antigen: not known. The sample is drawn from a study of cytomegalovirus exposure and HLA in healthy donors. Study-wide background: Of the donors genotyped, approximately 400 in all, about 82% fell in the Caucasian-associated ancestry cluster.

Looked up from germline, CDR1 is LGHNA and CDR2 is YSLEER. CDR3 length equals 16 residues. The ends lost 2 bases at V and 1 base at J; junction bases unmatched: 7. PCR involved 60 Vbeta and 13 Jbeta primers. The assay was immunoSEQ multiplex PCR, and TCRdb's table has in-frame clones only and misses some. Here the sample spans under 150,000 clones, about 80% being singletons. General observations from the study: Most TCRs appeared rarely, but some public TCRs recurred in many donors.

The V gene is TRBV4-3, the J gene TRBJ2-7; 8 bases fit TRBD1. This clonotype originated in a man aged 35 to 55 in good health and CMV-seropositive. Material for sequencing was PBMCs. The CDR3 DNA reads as TGCGCCAGCAGCCAACGGGCGGGACAGGCGTCCTACGAGCAGTACTTC. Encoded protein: CASSQRAGQASYEQYF.